One and the same sample provided the 21 T cell receptor beta chains below, sequenced in a study of CD8 T cells in ankylosing spondylitis. TCRdb re-derived calls from the 5' RACE reads in MiXCR, one entry per CDR3 protein. The sample holds over 30,000 distinct CDR3 sequences, about 11% seen once. Material: synovial fluid, either unsorted or a sorted T cell fraction (not recorded which). These receptor sequences come from a male donor with ankylosing spondylitis.

This clonotype was detected a few times. This chain links TRBV19 with TRBJ2-2, with 11 bases lining up with TRBD1. The CDR3 sequence is 14 residues long. Germline V lookup: CDR1 LNHDA, CDR2 SQIVND (reference sequence). V shed 7 bases and J 6 bases; nucleotides not matched to a gene: 4. CDR3 residues: CASMGDRGSGELFF. In DNA form, the CDR3 reads TGTGCCAGTATGGGGGACAGGGGGTCCGGGGAGCTGTTTTTT.

This clonotype was seen only a few times. This chain connects TRBV12-3 or TRBV12-4 to TRBJ2-6; a possible D gene is TRBD2 (6 bases). Trimming removed 4 bases at V and 0 bases at J, with 10 bases between. The CDR3 totals 16 residues. DNA of the CDR3: TGTGCCAGCAGTTCCCCGGGGGTCTCTGGGGCCAACGTCCTGACTTTC. It yields the protein CASSSPGVSGANVLTF.

A few counts support this clonotype. The chain has TRBV11-2 and TRBJ2-1, with 8 bases that match TRBD1. The germline V gene encodes CDR1 SGHAT and CDR2 FQNNGV. The V gene end was trimmed by 1 base and the J gene end by 4 bases; junction bases not matched to a gene: 6. CDR3 length equals 16 residues. In DNA form, the CDR3 reads TGTGCCAGCAGCTTAGTTTGGCAGGGGGCTTACAATGAGCAGTTCTTC. As protein: CASSLVWQGAYNEQFF.

This clonotype occurred many times. This chain links TRBV20-1 with TRBJ1-1; D gene ambiguous. Germline V gene lookup returns CDR1 DFQATT and CDR2 SNEGSKA (reference sequence). CDR3 length: 12 residues. Trimming cost V 2 bases and J 3 bases, with 7 bases left between them. The CDR3 region is CSARFGDTEAFF. CDR3 in DNA: TGCAGTGCTAGATTCGGGGACACTGAAGCTTTCTTT.

By share, this clonotype counts as medium-sized. The chain links TRBV4-2 to TRBJ1-3; perhaps TRBD1 as D (5 bases). Trimming cost V 3 bases and J 0 bases, with 15 bases left between them. Germline V gene sequence: CDR1 LGHNA, CDR2 YNFKEQ. This CDR3 comprises 17 residues. CDR3 loop: CASSQTVTPSSGNTIYF. As DNA, the CDR3 is TGTGCCAGCAGCCAGACAGTAACGCCGAGCTCTGGAAACACCATATATTTT.

This clonotype has more than one count but fewer than ten. The chain is built from TRBV20-1 and TRBJ2-2; a weak D match, TRBD1 (5 bases). This CDR3 is built from 13 residues. Germline CDR1 and CDR2: DFQATT and SNEGSKA (reference sequence). The V gene lost 6 bases and the J gene lost 1 base, with 9 bases spanning the gap. The CDR3 region has the DNA TGCAGTGCGTACAGGAGGAACACCGGGGAGCTGTTTTTT. Its protein product is CSAYRRNTGELFF.

This chain links TRBV5-1 with TRBJ2-1; tentatively, D is TRBD1 (6 bases). Trimming stripped 4 bases from V and 8 bases from J, with 16 bases between. The CDR3 totals 14 residues. Germline CDR1 reads SGHRS; CDR2 reads YFSETQ. The CDR3 DNA reads as TGCGCCAGCAGCATTATACGACAGGAGCATGAGCAGTTCTTC. Its translation is CASSIIRQEHEQFF.

This clonotype has more than one count but fewer than ten. The gene calls are TRBV5-1 and TRBJ2-5; D not certain. V was cut by 0 bases and J by 5 bases, with 11 bases left in between. There are 14 residues in the CDR3. Germline V lookup: CDR1 SGHRS, CDR2 YFSETQ. This CDR3 is CASSLAAPRETQYF. Written as DNA, the CDR3 is TGCGCCAGCAGCTTGGCCGCCCCCCGGGAGACCCAGTACTTC.

This clonotype was observed a few times. The rearrangement links TRBV12-3 or TRBV12-4 to TRBJ2-2; D is unclear. V lost 5 bases and J lost 6, with 13 bases in between. This CDR3 is 14 amino acids long. CDR3: CASSQAWGSGELFF. For the CDR3, the DNA is TGTGCCAGCAGTCAGGCCTGGGGATCCGGGGAGCTGTTTTTT.

This chain joins TRBV29-1 and TRBJ2-2; D possibly corresponds to TRBD1 (6 bases). In germline, CDR1 is SQVTM, CDR2 ANQGSEA. The CDR3 contains 14 residues. V gave up 0 bases and J gave up 4 bases, with 9 bases separating them. CDR3 coding DNA: TGCAGCGTTGAAGAGCCCAGGGGCACCGGGGAGCTGTTTTTT. Translated, it gives CSVEEPRGTGELFF.

The genes are TRBV28 and TRBJ1-1; tentatively, D is TRBD1 (5 bases). Trimming stripped 5 bases from V and 5 bases from J, with 18 bases between. This CDR3 is 15 amino acids long. CDR1 MDHEN and CDR2 SYDVKM come from the germline V gene. CDR3 coding DNA: TGTGCCAGCAGTCCTTCGGACATGGTGGAAACTGAAGCTTTCTTT. It translates to CASSPSDMVETEAFF.

This clonotype was seen a handful of times. The gene calls are TRBV5-6 and TRBJ2-2; no reliable D call. Germline V gives CDR1 SGHDT, CDR2 YYEEEE. Trimming shortened V by 3 bases and J by 6 bases, and 9 bases separated the two germline ends. CDR3 length: 13 amino acids. CDR3 amino acids: CASSSEVAGELFF. The CDR3 coding sequence is TGTGCCAGCAGCTCAGAGGTTGCCGGGGAGCTGTTTTTT.

This clonotype was found many times. The V gene is TRBV7-6, the J gene TRBJ2-5; D is unclear. V was shortened by 4 bases and J by 5 bases, with 11 bases between the two germline ends. The V gene's germline CDR1 is SGHVS and CDR2 FNYEAQ. The CDR3 loop spans 13 amino acids. The CDR3 here is CASSYFESETQYF. CDR3 sequence (DNA): TGTGCCAGCAGCTACTTTGAATCCGAGACCCAGTACTTC.

The genes are TRBV7-8 and TRBJ1-4; D gene ambiguous. The CDR3 extends over 14 amino acids. CDR1 SGHVS and CDR2 FQNEAQ come from the germline V gene. V gave up 2 bases and J gave up 6 bases, with 10 bases separating them. CDR3 sequence reads: CASSLPDGDEKLFF. CDR3 in DNA: TGTGCCAGCAGCTTACCAGACGGAGATGAAAAACTGTTTTTT.

This clonotype appeared many times. This chain joins TRBV20-1 and TRBJ1-5; D gene uncertain. This CDR3 spans 13 amino acids. Trimming took 4 bases from V and 9 from J, leaving 16 bases between them. Germline V gene sequence: CDR1 DFQATT, CDR2 SNEGSKA (reference sequence). The CDR3 spells CSATAPLILPQHF. The CDR3 DNA sequence: TGCAGTGCTACCGCACCACTAATTCTGCCCCAGCATTTT.

This clonotype appeared a few times. The chain uses TRBV28 and TRBJ2-7, with D hard to call. The V gene's germline CDR1 is MDHEN and CDR2 SYDVKM. The length of the CDR3 is 15 residues. Trimming took 6 bases from V and 2 from J, leaving 17 bases between them. CDR3 nucleotide sequence: TGTGCCAGCAGGTTCCGGGCTGACGGAACCTACGAGCAGTACTTC. Translation: CASRFRADGTYEQYF.

This clonotype was recorded at least ten times. V gene TRBV7-9 combines with J gene TRBJ1-4; 7 bases are a match to TRBD1. Germline V gives CDR1 SEHNR, CDR2 FQNEAQ (reference sequence). The CDR3 sequence is 15 residues long. The V gene end was trimmed by 5 bases and the J gene end by 5 bases; junction bases not matched to a gene: 8. The CDR3 reads CASSAPGQRNEKLFF. The CDR3 DNA reads TGTGCCAGCAGCGCCCCGGGACAGCGGAATGAAAAACTGTTTTTT.

V and J are TRBV28 and TRBJ2-2; 7 bases agree with TRBD1. The CDR3 has 15 amino acids. CDR1 MDHEN and CDR2 SYDVKM come from the germline V gene. The V and J ends lost 6 bases and 2 bases, in that order; junction bases with no gene match: 6. The CDR3 here is CASSMTGFNTGELFF. CDR3 nucleotide sequence: TGTGCCAGCAGCATGACAGGGTTTAACACCGGGGAGCTGTTTTTT.

This clonotype was counted a few times. CDR3 region: CASSLLAGQKTQYF. The CDR3 DNA follows: TGCGCCAGCAGCTTGCTGGCAGGGCAAAAGACCCAGTACTTC. V gene TRBV5-1 combines with J gene TRBJ2-5; tentatively, D is TRBD1 (5 bases). CDR1 is SGHRS, CDR2 YFSETQ, per germline. The CDR3 runs 14 residues. Trimming left V 1 base short and J 6 bases short, with 13 bases between.

By share, this clonotype ranks as medium-sized (0.01 to 0.1%). The V and J genes are TRBV29-1 and TRBJ2-7; no clear D gene. The CDR3 has 11 residues. Germline-derived CDR1 and CDR2 are SQVTM and ANQGSEA. V was clipped by 2 bases and J by 4 bases, with 6 bases between them. The CDR3 region has the DNA TGCAGCGTTGAACGCGGATACGAGCAGTACTTC. Translation gives CSVERGYEQYF.

This clonotype was seen a handful of times. The chain joins TRBV5-1 to TRBJ1-1; D unresolved. Deletions cut 5 bases from V and 0 bases from J, with 8 bases between. The CDR3 has 13 amino acids. Germline V CDR1 and CDR2: SGHRS, YFSETQ. The CDR3 DNA reads TGCGCCAGCAGTAACGGTATGAACACTGAAGCTTTCTTT. This gives the protein CASSNGMNTEAFF.